This T cell receptor beta chain originates from a study of blood T cell repertoires in COVID-19. The table came from immunoSEQ multiplex PCR; TCRdb's copy has only in-frame clones and leaves some out. The sample records about 48,000 clones, 65% to 90% being singletons. The V gene lost 5 bases and the J gene lost 4 bases, with 14 bases spanning the gap. Germline lookup yields CDR1 LNHDA and CDR2 SQIVND (reference sequence). CDR3 length equals 14 residues. Sequencing was performed on peripheral blood. This TCR came from a woman older than 75 with acute or convalescent COVID-19. The chain combines TRBV19 with TRBJ1-2, with TRBD1 as a possible D gene (6 bases). CDR3 nucleotides: TGTGCCAGTAGTCCCAGGGACAAGGGCTATGGCTACACCTTC. This sequence encodes CASSPRDKGYGYTF. The full variable domain, rest sourced from reference TRBV19 and TRBJ1-2, is DGGITQSPKYLFRKEGQNVTLSCEQNLNHDAMYWYRQDPGQGLRLIYYSQIVNDFQKGDIAEGYSVSREKKESFPLTVTSAQKNPTAFYLCASSPRDKGYGYTFGSGTRLTVV.